Following are 32 T cell receptor beta chains from one sample sequenced in a study of T cells in Graves' hyperthyroidism and ophthalmopathy. Amplification targeted TCR beta CDR3 regions from RNA transcripts. RT-PCR in the first round (using the HTBI primer set) targeted the TCR CDR3. Using its own MiXCR run on the multiplex PCR reads, TCRdb lists one record per CDR3 protein. The table has about 320,000 distinct CDR3 sequences, approximately 15% seen once. Sequenced sample: blood. Receptors were obtained from a man younger than 45 with Graves' hyperthyroidism.

This chain connects TRBV5-1 to TRBJ2-5; the match to TRBD2 covers 7 bases. The CDR3 covers 16 residues. J was trimmed by 5 bases and V by 4 bases; bases with no gene match: 14. CDR1 is SGHRS and CDR2 is YFSETQ in the germline V gene. The CDR3 nucleotides read TGCGCCAGCAGCCGGGGGGTCGCCTCCGGGGGGGAGACCCAGTACTTC. Amino acid sequence: CASSRGVASGGETQYF.

This clonotype was recorded many times. The chain employs TRBV2 and TRBJ1-2; the D gene is possibly TRBD1 (5 bases). The germline V gene has CDR1 SNHLY and CDR2 FYNNEI. This CDR3 has 14 amino acids. The V end lost 7 bases, the J end lost 5 bases, and 17 bases lay between the germline ends. The CDR3 sequence: CASTQMVGGYGYTF. The CDR3 DNA sequence: TGTGCCAGCACCCAGATGGTGGGGGGTTATGGCTACACCTTC.

This clonotype was picked up one time. The chain combines TRBV19 with TRBJ2-7; the D call may be TRBD1 or TRBD2 (5 bases each). Germline V gene sequence: CDR1 LNHDA, CDR2 SQIVND (reference sequence). V was clipped by 4 bases and J by 1 base, with 17 bases between them. This CDR3 comprises 16 residues. CDR3 sequence (DNA): TGTGCCAGTAGTACGCCCGGGACGGCGAGTTCCTACGAGCAGTACTTC. It translates to CASSTPGTASSYEQYF. Full variable domain (missing parts from reference TRBV19 and TRBJ2-7): DGGITQSPKYLFRKEGQNVTLSCEQNLNHDAMYWYRQDPGQGLRLIYYSQIVNDFQKGDIAEGYSVSREKKESFPLTVTSAQKNPTAFYLCASSTPGTASSYEQYFGPGTRLTVT.

This clonotype occurred many times. This chain connects TRBV6-1 to TRBJ2-7, with 8 bases that match TRBD2. This CDR3 is built from 13 residues. The J segment lost 3 bases and the V segment lost 8 bases, leaving 6 bases of the junction unmatched. CDR1 and CDR2 (germline): MNHNS, SASEGT. This chain's CDR3 is CASSDGRGYEQYF. The CDR3 DNA reads as TGTGCCAGCTCTGACGGGAGGGGCTACGAGCAGTACTTC.

This clonotype has ten or more counts. V and J are TRBV3-1 and TRBJ1-1; the match to TRBD1 covers 9 bases. The V and J ends lost 4 bases and 4 bases, in that order; junction bases with no gene match: 4. Germline CDR1 is LGHDT and CDR2 is YNNKEL (reference sequence). The CDR3 is 14 residues long. The CDR3 loop reads CASSLRQGGTEAFF. The CDR3 DNA reads as TGTGCCAGCAGCCTTCGACAGGGGGGCACTGAAGCTTTCTTT.

This clonotype was seen many times. The chain couples TRBV25-1 to TRBJ1-1; the D is unclear. Germline CDR1 is MGHDK and CDR2 is SYGVNS. The CDR3 has 14 residues. Trimming left V 3 bases short and J 1 base short, with 9 bases between. The CDR3 is CASSEASANTEAFF. DNA for the CDR3: TGTGCCAGCAGTGAGGCCAGCGCGAACACTGAAGCTTTCTTT.

This clonotype was seen more than once but under ten times. The chain combines TRBV2 with TRBJ2-1; D is perhaps TRBD1 or TRBD2 (5 bases each). Germline loops: CDR1 SNHLY, CDR2 FYNNEI. There are 14 residues in the CDR3. V was clipped by 8 bases and J by 9 bases, with 20 bases between them. CDR3 sequence reads: CASHRDPTRGEQFF. The DNA of the CDR3 is TGTGCCAGCCACCGGGACCCCACTCGGGGTGAGCAGTTCTTC. Full variable domain (remainder filled in from reference TRBV2 and TRBJ2-1): EPEVTQTPSHQVTQMGQEVILRCVPISNHLYFYWYRQILGQKVEFLVSFYNNEISEKSEIFDDQFSVERPDGSNFTLKIRSTKLEDSAMYFCASHRDPTRGEQFFGPGTRLTVL.

Concerning this clonotype: Possible read error: a much larger clone is one base away. This chain links TRBV20-1 with TRBJ2-7; D is possibly TRBD1 (6 bases). Germline loops: CDR1 DFQATT, CDR2 SNEGSKA (reference sequence). The CDR3 is made up of 15 amino acids. The CDR3 nucleotides are TGCAGTGCCCCTGGACAGTTGATGGGCTCCTACGAGCAGCACTTC. Translating gives CSAPGQLMGSYEQHF.

The sample holds a few counts of this clonotype. The genes are TRBV4-1 and TRBJ2-7; TRBD2 matches 10 bases. Losses at the gene ends were 0 bases for V and 3 bases for J; bases not matched to a gene: 5. In germline, CDR1 is MGHRA, CDR2 YSYEKL. CDR3 length: 16 amino acids. The CDR3 DNA reads TGCGCCAGCAGCCAAGAAGGGAGCGGGAGGGGCTACGAGCAGTACTTC. Amino acid sequence: CASSQEGSGRGYEQYF.

The V call is TRBV5-5, the J call TRBJ1-4; tentatively, D is TRBD1 (5 bases). Germline V gene sequence: CDR1 SGHKS, CDR2 YYEKEE (reference sequence). V was clipped by 4 bases and J by 3 bases, with 16 bases between them. The CDR3 totals 16 residues. The CDR3 sequence: CASSPGNGGANEKLFF. The DNA for the CDR3 is TGTGCCAGCAGCCCGGGGAACGGGGGGGCTAATGAAAAACTGTTTTTT.

The table lists this clonotype with many counts. V gene TRBV2 combines with J gene TRBJ1-2; unclear D gene. The germline V and J ends were trimmed by 1 base and 5 bases, with 14 bases remaining between them. The CDR3 consists of 15 residues. Germline CDR1 SNHLY, CDR2 FYNNEI. Written as DNA, the CDR3 is TGTGCCAGCAGTGAAGGTATAACCCGTAAATATGGCTACACCTTC. Translated, it gives CASSEGITRKYGYTF.

The chain links TRBV9 to TRBJ1-1; D is uncertain. V dropped 7 bases and J dropped 0 bases, with 16 bases sitting between them. The CDR3 runs to 15 residues. Germline V gene data show CDR1 as SGDLS and CDR2 as YYNGEE. CDR3 loop: CASSGGSTMNTEAFF. Written as DNA, the CDR3 is TGTGCCAGCTCAGGAGGGTCGACCATGAACACTGAAGCTTTCTTT.

There are a few counts of this clonotype. The rearrangement uses TRBV6-1 and TRBJ1-5; no firm D call. V was shortened by 7 bases and J by 0 bases, with 10 bases between the two germline ends. The length of the CDR3 is 14 residues. Germline CDR1 and CDR2: MNHNS and SASEGT. The CDR3 loop reads CASMTRYSNQPQHF. The DNA for the CDR3 is TGTGCCAGCATGACGAGATATAGCAATCAGCCCCAGCATTTT.

This clonotype was detected ten times or more. The V gene is TRBV20-1, the J gene TRBJ2-3; no definite D call. V lost 0 bases and J lost 0, with 7 bases in between. The CDR3 length is 14 residues. The germline V gene encodes CDR1 DFQATT and CDR2 SNEGSKA (reference sequence). The CDR3: CSARDPDSTDTQYF. The CDR3 DNA sequence: TGCAGTGCTAGAGATCCGGATAGCACAGATACGCAGTATTTT.

This chain connects TRBV24-1 to TRBJ2-2; D might be TRBD1 (5 bases). Germline V gene lookup returns CDR1 KGHDR and CDR2 SFDVKD. Trimming pared 3 bases from V and 2 bases from J, leaving 12 bases between. This CDR3 spans 16 amino acids. CDR3 loop: CATSDHIRGNTGELFF. CDR3 sequence (DNA): TGTGCCACCAGTGATCACATTAGGGGAAACACCGGGGAGCTGTTTTTT.

The genes are TRBV5-4 and TRBJ1-1, with 8 positions matching TRBD1. The CDR3 is made up of 17 amino acids. The ends lost 2 bases at V and 4 bases at J; junction bases unmatched: 13. Germline-derived CDR1 and CDR2 are SGHNT and YYREEE (reference sequence). The CDR3 is CASSFGGTGRLGTEAFF. The CDR3 region has the DNA TGTGCCAGCAGCTTTGGGGGGACAGGAAGATTGGGCACTGAAGCTTTCTTT.

The chain has TRBV7-2 and TRBJ2-2; TRBD1 aligns across 8 bases. Per germline, CDR1 SGHTA and CDR2 FQGNSA. With V trimmed by 5 bases and J by 4 bases, 9 bases remained unmatched. The CDR3 runs to 16 residues. The CDR3 region has the DNA TGTGCCAGCAGCAACCCCCGGACAGGGAGCACCGGGGAGCTGTTTTTT. Translated, it gives CASSNPRTGSTGELFF.

This clonotype was seen many times. The chain combines TRBV13 with TRBJ2-5; TRBD1 agrees at 9 bases. This CDR3 is built from 15 residues. Germline CDR1 PRHDT, CDR2 FYEKMQ (reference sequence). J was trimmed by 5 bases and V by 3 bases; bases with no gene match: 7. CDR3: CASSFSTGGRETQYF. The CDR3 coding sequence is TGTGCCAGCAGCTTCTCGACAGGGGGGCGCGAGACCCAGTACTTC.

A few counts support this clonotype. The CDR3 here is CASSRLGVDTQYF. CDR3 DNA sequence: TGTGCCAGCAGTAGGTTGGGAGTGGATACGCAGTATTTT. The chain carries TRBV14 and TRBJ2-3, with D possibly matching TRBD2 (5 bases). CDR1 is SGHDN, CDR2 FVKESK, per germline. V was pared by 6 bases and J by 6 bases, with 13 bases between. This CDR3 has 13 amino acids.

This clonotype has a handful of counts. A read error may explain this, as a much larger clone is one base away. The chain links TRBV3-1 to TRBJ2-1; 15 bases are shared with TRBD2. The germline V gene encodes CDR1 LGHDT and CDR2 YNNKEL (reference sequence). The CDR3 runs 16 residues. CDR3 nucleotide sequence: TGTGCCAGCAGCCCCGGACTAGCGGGAGGGGGCAGAGAGCAGTCCTTC. Translating gives CASSPGLAGGGREQSF.

This clonotype turned up a few times. The chain joins TRBV3-1 to TRBJ2-6; D unresolved. The CDR3 loop spans 16 amino acids. Germline CDR1 and CDR2: LGHDT and YNNKEL (reference sequence). V was trimmed by 4 bases and J by 4 bases, leaving 14 bases between them. This CDR3 is CASSPLGERGANVLTF. In DNA form, the CDR3 reads TGTGCCAGCAGCCCTCTCGGCGAGAGAGGGGCCAACGTCCTGACTTTC.

This clonotype was detected ten times or more. The chain joins TRBV2 to TRBJ1-2; 7 nucleotides agree with TRBD1. V dropped 1 base and J dropped 10; count of bases not matched to a gene: 6. Germline CDR1 and CDR2: SNHLY and FYNNEI. The CDR3 runs to 13 residues. CDR3: CASSEVDRPSYTF. Written as DNA, the CDR3 is TGTGCCAGCAGTGAAGTGGACAGGCCTTCCTACACCTTC. The complete variable domain, with remaining parts taken from reference TRBV2 and TRBJ1-2, reads EPEVTQTPSHQVTQMGQEVILRCVPISNHLYFYWYRQILGQKVEFLVSFYNNEISEKSEIFDDQFSVERPDGSNFTLKIRSTKLEDSAMYFCASSEVDRPSYTFGSGTRLTVV.

On this clonotype itself: This sequence may be a read error, since a much larger clone differs from it by one base. The chain couples TRBV3-1 to TRBJ2-7; D may be TRBD2 (5 bases). This CDR3 has 11 residues. CDR1 is LGHDT and CDR2 is YNNKEL in the germline V gene (reference sequence). The CDR3 DNA reads TGTGCCAGCAGGGGAGCTGTCGAGCGGTACTTC. Its translation is CASRGAVERYF.

The chain is built from TRBV7-9 and TRBJ2-7; the D gene is possibly TRBD2 (7 bases). This CDR3 has 12 residues. V was clipped by 8 bases and J by 9 bases, with 17 bases between them. Germline CDR1 reads SEHNR; CDR2 reads FQNEAQ (reference sequence). The CDR3 sequence is CASDPGGAGQYF. DNA for the CDR3: TGTGCCAGCGACCCGGGGGGCGCGGGGCAGTACTTC.

In its sample, this clonotype was seen a few times. Germline is not matched at one junction end, which may reflect a read error. The V gene is TRBV18, the J gene TRBJ2-2; the D call may be TRBD1 or TRBD2 (5 bases each). This CDR3 is 14 amino acids long. Germline CDR1 reads KGHSH; CDR2 reads LQKENI. The CDR3 region has the DNA TGTGCCAGCTCCCTAGGGGCGACCACCGGGAAGCTGTTTTTT. It yields the protein CASSLGATTGKLFF.

Many counts were recorded for this clonotype. The genes are TRBV5-1 and TRBJ2-1; 7 bases align to TRBD2. This CDR3 region has 17 residues. Unmatched junction bases numbered 10, after V lost 4 bases and J lost 0 bases. The germline CDR1 and CDR2 sequences are SGHRS and YFSETQ. The CDR3 here is CASSHGGRSGSYNEQFF. CDR3 bases: TGCGCCAGCAGCCACGGGGGGAGGAGTGGCTCCTACAATGAGCAGTTCTTC. Supplemented by reference TRBV5-1 and TRBJ2-1, the full variable domain reads KAGVTQTPRYLIKTRGQQVTLSCSPISGHRSVSWYQQTPGQGLQFLFEYFSETQRNKGNFPGRFSGRQFSNSRSEMNVSTLELGDSALYLCASSHGGRSGSYNEQFFGPGTRLTVL.

This clonotype was found a few times. This rearrangement joins TRBV29-1 to TRBJ1-4; 11 bases fit TRBD1. With 6 bases clipped from V and 6 bases from J, the junction kept 6 bases outside the gene matches. Germline V gives CDR1 SQVTM, CDR2 ANQGSEA. This CDR3 has 14 residues. The chain's CDR3 is CSVSTGQGDEKLFF. In DNA form, the CDR3 reads TGCAGCGTCTCCACGGGACAGGGGGATGAAAAACTGTTTTTT.

The genes are TRBV7-9 and TRBJ1-5; TRBD1 aligns across 7 bases. V shed 5 bases, J shed 6 bases, and the junction held 13 bases outside the gene matches. Germline V gives CDR1 SEHNR, CDR2 FQNEAQ (reference sequence). The CDR3 totals 16 residues. In DNA, the CDR3 is TGTGCCAGCAGCCCCATAGGGACAGCCGACAGTCAGCCCCAGCATTTT. It encodes CASSPIGTADSQPQHF. Using reference TRBV7-9 and TRBJ1-5 for the parts outside the CDR3, the full variable domain is DTGVSQNPRHKITKRGQNVTFRCDPISEHNRLYWYRQTLGQGPEFLTYFQNEAQLEKSRLLSDRFSAERPKGSFSTLEIQRTEQGDSAMYLCASSPIGTADSQPQHFGDGTRLSIL.

This clonotype was observed many times. The V gene is TRBV18, the J gene TRBJ2-5; possibly TRBD2 for D (5 bases). The CDR3 totals 15 residues. The V end lost 2 bases, the J end lost 5 bases, and 15 bases lay between the germline ends. Germline loops: CDR1 KGHSH, CDR2 LQKENI. The CDR3 DNA reads as TGTGCCAGCTCACCAGAGGGCATAGAGAGGGAGACCCAGTACTTC. It translates to CASSPEGIERETQYF. The full variable domain, rest sourced from reference TRBV18 and TRBJ2-5, is NAGVMQNPRHLVRRRGQEARLRCSPMKGHSHVYWYRQLPEEGLKFMVYLQKENIIDESGMPKERFSAEFPKEGPSILRIQQVVRGDSAAYFCASSPEGIERETQYFGPGTRLLVL.

To note about this clonotype: A much larger clone differs from this one at a single base, so this may be a read error. This chain links TRBV30 with TRBJ1-2; TRBD1 matches 11 bases. V gave up 0 bases and J gave up 4 bases; unmatched junction bases: 4. Germline lookup yields CDR1 GTSNPN and CDR2 SVGIG (reference sequence). The CDR3 length is 15 residues. The CDR3 DNA sequence: TGTGCCTGGAGTGTACGGGGGACAGGGGGCTATGGCTACACCTTC. This codes for CAWSVRGTGGYGYTF.

This clonotype was seen at least ten times. V usage is TRBV5-5 and J usage is TRBJ1-1, with D perhaps TRBD1 (6 bases). Trimming cost V 4 bases and J 5 bases, with 15 bases left between them. Germline V lookup: CDR1 SGHKS, CDR2 YYEKEE (reference sequence). The CDR3 runs to 14 residues. CDR3 in amino acids: CASSLATQGTEAFF. The CDR3 DNA reads TGTGCCAGCAGCCTCGCCACCCAGGGGACTGAAGCTTTCTTT.

This clonotype came up many times. V and J are TRBV12-3 or TRBV12-4 and TRBJ2-7; 7 bases align to TRBD1. The V gene end was trimmed by 3 bases and the J gene end by 1 base; junction bases not matched to a gene: 9. This CDR3 comprises 16 residues. DNA for the CDR3: TGTGCCAGCAGTTTTCGGACAGGTAAAGAGTCCTACGAGCAGTACTTC. This gives the protein CASSFRTGKESYEQYF.